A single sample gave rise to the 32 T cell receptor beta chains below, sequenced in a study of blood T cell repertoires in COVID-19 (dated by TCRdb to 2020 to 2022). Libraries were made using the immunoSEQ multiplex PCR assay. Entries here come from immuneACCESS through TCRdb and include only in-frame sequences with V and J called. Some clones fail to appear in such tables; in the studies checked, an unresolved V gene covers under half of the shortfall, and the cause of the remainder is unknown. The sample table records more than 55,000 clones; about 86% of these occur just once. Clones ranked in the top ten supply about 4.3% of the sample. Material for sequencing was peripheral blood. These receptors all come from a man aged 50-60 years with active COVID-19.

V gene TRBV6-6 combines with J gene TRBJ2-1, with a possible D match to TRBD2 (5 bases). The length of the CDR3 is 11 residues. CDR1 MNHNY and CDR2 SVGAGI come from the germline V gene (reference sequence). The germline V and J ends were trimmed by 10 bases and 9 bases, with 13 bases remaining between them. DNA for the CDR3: TGTGCCACCAACCTGGGGAGTGAGCAGTTCTTC. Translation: CATNLGSEQFF.

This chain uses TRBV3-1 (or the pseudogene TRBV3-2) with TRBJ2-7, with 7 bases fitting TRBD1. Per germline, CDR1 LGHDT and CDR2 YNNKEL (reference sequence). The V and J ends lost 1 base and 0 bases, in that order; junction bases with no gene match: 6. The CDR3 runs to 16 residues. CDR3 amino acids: CASSQGLTGYSYEQYF. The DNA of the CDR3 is TGTGCCAGCAGCCAAGGCCTGACAGGGTACTCCTACGAGCAGTACTTC.

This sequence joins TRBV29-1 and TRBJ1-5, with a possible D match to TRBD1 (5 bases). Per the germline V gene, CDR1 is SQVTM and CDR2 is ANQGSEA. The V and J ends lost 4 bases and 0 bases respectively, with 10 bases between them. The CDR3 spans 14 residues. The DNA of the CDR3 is TGCAGCGTTGGCGGGGGATATAGCAATCAGCCCCAGCATTTT. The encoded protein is CSVGGGYSNQPQHF.

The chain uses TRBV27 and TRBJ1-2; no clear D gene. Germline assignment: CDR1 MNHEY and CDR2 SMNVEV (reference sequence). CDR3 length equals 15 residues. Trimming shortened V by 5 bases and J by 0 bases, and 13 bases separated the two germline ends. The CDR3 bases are TGTGCCAGCAGTCCTCGACTCATAGCTAACTATGGCTACACCTTC. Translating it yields CASSPRLIANYGYTF.

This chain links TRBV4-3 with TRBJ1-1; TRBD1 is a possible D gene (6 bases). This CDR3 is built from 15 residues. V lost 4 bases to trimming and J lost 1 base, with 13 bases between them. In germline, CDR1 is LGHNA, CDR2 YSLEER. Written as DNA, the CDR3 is TGCGCCAGCAGCCTGACAAAGACAGGGAACACTGAAGCTTTCTTT. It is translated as CASSLTKTGNTEAFF.

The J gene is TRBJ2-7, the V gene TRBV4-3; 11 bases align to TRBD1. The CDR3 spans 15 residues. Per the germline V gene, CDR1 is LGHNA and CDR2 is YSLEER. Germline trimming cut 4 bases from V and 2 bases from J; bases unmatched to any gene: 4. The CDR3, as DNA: TGCGCCAGCAGCCTATCGGGACAGGGGGCCTACGAGCAGTACTTC. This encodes CASSLSGQGAYEQYF.

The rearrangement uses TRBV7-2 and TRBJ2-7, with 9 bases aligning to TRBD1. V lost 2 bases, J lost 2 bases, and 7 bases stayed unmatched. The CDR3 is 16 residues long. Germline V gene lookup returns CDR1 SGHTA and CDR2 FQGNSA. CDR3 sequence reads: CASSLRTGALTYEQYF. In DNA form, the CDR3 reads TGTGCCAGCAGCTTAAGGACAGGGGCCCTTACCTACGAGCAGTACTTC.

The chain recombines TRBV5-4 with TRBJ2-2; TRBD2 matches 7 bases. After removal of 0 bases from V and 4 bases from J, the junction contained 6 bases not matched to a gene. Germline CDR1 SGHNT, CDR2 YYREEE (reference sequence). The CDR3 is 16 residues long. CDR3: CASSLGAGGTTGELFF. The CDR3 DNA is TGTGCCAGCAGCTTGGGAGCCGGGGGGACCACCGGGGAGCTGTTTTTT.

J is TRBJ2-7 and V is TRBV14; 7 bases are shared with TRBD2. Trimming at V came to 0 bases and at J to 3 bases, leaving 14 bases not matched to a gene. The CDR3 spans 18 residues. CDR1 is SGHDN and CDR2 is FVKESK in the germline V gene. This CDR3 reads CASSQEGGRGGSFYEQYF. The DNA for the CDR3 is TGTGCCAGCAGCCAAGAAGGCGGACGGGGCGGGAGTTTCTACGAGCAGTACTTC.

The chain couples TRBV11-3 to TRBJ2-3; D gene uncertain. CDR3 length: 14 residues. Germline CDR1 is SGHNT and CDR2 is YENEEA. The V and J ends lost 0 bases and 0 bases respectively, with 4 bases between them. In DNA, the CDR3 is TGTGCCAGCAGCTTAGATGGCAGCACAGATACGCAGTATTTT. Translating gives CASSLDGSTDTQYF.

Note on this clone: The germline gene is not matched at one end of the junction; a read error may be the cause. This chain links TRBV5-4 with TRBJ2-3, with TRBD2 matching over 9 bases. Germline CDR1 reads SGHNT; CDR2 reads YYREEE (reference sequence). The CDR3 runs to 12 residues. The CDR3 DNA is TGTGCCAGCAGCTTGGGGACTAGCGATTCGGATTTT. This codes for CASSLGTSDSDF.

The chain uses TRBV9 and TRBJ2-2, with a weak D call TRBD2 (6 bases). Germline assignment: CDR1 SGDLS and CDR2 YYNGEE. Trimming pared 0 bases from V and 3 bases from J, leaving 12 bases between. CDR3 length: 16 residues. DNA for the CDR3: TGTGCCAGCAGCGTAGATGGCGGGACGCACACCGGGGAGCTGTTTTTT. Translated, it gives CASSVDGGTHTGELFF.

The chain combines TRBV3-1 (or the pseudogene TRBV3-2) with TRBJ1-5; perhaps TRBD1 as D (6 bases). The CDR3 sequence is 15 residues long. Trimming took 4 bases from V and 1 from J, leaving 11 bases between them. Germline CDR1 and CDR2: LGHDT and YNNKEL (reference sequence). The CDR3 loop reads CASSPGTQSNQPQHF. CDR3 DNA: TGTGCCAGCAGCCCCGGGACACAGAGCAATCAGCCCCAGCATTTT.

DNA of the CDR3: TGTGCCAGCAGTAAGGACAGGGACCAGCCCCAGCATTTT. This codes for CASSKDRDQPQHF. V usage is TRBV6-5 and J usage is TRBJ1-5; 8 bases line up with TRBD1. Germline trimming cut 5 bases from V and 7 bases from J; bases unmatched to any gene: 4. CDR1 and CDR2 from the germline V gene are MNHEY and SVGAGI. The CDR3 consists of 13 residues.

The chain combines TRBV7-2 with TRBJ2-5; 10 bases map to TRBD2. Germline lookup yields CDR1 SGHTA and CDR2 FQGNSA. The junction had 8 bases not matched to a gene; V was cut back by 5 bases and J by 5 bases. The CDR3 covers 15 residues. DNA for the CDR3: TGTGCCAGCAGCCAAGGTAGCGGGAGGAAGGAGACCCAGTACTTC. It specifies CASSQGSGRKETQYF.

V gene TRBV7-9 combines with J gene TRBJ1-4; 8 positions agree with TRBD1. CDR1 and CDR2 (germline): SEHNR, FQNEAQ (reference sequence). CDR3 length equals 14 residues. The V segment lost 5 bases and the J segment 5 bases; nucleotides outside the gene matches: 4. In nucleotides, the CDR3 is TGTGCCAGCAGCAAACAGGGGGGCAATGAAAAACTGTTTTTT. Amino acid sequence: CASSKQGGNEKLFF.

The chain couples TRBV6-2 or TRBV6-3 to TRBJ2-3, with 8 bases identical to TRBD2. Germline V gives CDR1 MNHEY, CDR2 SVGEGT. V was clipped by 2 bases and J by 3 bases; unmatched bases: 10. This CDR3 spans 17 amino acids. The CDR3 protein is CASSYPAGGLSTDTQYF. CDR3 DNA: TGTGCCAGCAGTTACCCCGCGGGAGGATTATCAACAGATACGCAGTATTTT.

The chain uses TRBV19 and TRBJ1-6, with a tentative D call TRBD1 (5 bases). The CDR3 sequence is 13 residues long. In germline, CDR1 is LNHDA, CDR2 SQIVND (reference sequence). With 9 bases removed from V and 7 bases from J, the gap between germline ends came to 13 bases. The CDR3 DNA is TGTGCCAGCGGCAGGGATCCCAATTCACCCCTCCACTTT. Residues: CASGRDPNSPLHF.

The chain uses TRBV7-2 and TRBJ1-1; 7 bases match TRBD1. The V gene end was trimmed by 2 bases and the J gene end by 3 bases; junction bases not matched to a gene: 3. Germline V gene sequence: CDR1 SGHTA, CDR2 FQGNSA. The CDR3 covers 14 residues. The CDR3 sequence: CASSLTGTDTEAFF. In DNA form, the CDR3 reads TGTGCCAGCAGCTTAACTGGGACAGACACTGAAGCTTTCTTT.

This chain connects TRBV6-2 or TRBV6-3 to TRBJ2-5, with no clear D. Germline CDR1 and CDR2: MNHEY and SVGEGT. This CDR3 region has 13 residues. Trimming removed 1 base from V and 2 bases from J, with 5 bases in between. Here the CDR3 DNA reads TGTGCCAGCAGTTACTACAGACAAGAGACCCAGTACTTC. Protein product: CASSYYRQETQYF.

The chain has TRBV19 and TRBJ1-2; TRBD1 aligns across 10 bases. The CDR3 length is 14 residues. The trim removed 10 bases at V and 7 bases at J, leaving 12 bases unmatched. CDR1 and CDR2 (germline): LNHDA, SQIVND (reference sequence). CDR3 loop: CATSGQGGYSGYTF. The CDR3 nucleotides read TGTGCCACCTCTGGACAGGGGGGGTATAGTGGCTACACCTTC.

CDR3: CASSALQGSEQYF. The DNA for the CDR3 is TGTGCCAGCAGCGCACTACAGGGATCCGAGCAGTACTTC. The chain uses TRBV5-4 and TRBJ2-7; possibly TRBD1 for D (6 bases). The V and J ends lost 4 bases and 6 bases respectively, with 14 bases between them. In germline, CDR1 is SGHNT, CDR2 YYREEE (reference sequence). The CDR3 runs 13 residues.

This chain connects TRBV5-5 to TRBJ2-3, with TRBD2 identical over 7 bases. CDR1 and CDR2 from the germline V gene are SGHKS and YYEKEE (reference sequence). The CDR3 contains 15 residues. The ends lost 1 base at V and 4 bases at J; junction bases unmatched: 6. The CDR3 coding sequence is TGTGCCAGCAGCTTGTGGGAGCGGGGATCAGATACGCAGTATTTT. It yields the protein CASSLWERGSDTQYF.

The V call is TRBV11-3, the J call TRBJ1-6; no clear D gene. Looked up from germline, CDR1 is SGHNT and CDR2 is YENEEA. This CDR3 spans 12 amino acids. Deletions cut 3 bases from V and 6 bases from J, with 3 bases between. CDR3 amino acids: CASSLANSPLHF. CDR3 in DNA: TGTGCCAGCAGCTTGGCTAATTCACCCCTCCACTTT.

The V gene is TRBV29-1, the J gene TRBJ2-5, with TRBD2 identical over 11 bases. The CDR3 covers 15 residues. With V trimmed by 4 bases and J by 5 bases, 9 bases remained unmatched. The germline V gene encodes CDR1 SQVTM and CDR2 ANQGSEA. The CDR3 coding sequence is TGCAGCGTTGGCCCACTTACTAGCGGGGGTGAGACCCAGTACTTC. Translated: CSVGPLTSGGETQYF.

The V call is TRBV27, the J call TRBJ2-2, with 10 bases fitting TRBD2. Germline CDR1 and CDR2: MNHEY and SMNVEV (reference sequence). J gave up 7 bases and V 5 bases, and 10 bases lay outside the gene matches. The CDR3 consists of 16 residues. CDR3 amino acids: CASSRTQREGLGELFF. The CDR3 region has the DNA TGTGCCAGCAGTAGGACCCAGCGGGAGGGGCTCGGGGAGCTGTTTTTT.

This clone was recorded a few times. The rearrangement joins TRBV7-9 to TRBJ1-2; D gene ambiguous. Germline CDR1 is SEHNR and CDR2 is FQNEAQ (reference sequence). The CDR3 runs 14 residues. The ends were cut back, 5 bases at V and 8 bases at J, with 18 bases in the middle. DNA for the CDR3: TGTGCCAGCAGCCGAATCGGGTCTTTAGGAGGCTACACCTTC. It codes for CASSRIGSLGGYTF.

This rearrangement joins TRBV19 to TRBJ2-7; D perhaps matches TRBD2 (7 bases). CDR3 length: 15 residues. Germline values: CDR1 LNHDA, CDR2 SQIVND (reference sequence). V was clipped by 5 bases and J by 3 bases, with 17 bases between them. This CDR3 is CASSFLGGLVYEQYF. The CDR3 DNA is TGTGCCAGTAGTTTCCTCGGGGGGCTGGTCTACGAGCAGTACTTC.

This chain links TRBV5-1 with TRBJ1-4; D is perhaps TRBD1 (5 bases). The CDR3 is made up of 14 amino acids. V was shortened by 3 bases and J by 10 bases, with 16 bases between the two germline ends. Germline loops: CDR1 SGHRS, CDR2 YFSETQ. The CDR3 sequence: CASSSDPGGTKLFF. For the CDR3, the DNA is TGCGCCAGCAGCTCCGACCCCGGGGGGACAAAACTGTTTTTT.

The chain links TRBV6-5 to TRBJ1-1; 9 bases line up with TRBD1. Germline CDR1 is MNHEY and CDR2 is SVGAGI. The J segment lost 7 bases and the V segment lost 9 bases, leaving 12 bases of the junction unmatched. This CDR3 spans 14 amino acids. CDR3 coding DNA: TGTGCCAGTGCCCCGGGACAGGGAGATGGTGAAGCTTTCTTT. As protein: CASAPGQGDGEAFF.

The CDR3 DNA reads as TGTGCCAGCAGTGAGAGATTATGGGAGCAGTACTTC. It encodes CASSERLWEQYF. The chain joins TRBV6-1 to TRBJ2-7; D unresolved. There are 12 residues in the CDR3. Trimming cost V 3 bases and J 7 bases, with 10 bases left between them. Looked up from germline, CDR1 is MNHNS and CDR2 is SASEGT.

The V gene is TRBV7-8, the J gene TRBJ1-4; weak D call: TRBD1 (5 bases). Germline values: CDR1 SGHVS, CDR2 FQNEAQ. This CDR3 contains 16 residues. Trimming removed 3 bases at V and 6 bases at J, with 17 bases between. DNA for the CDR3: TGTGCCAGCAGCTTCCAAGCGGGGGGACGGGATGAAAAACTGTTTTTT. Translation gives CASSFQAGGRDEKLFF.